These 7 T cell receptor beta chains share one sample of origin, sequenced in a study of T cell changes during pregnancy in multiple sclerosis. Measured with immunoSEQ multiplex PCR; TCRdb has only the in-frame clones, and not every one. The sample contains 45,000 to 55,000 clones, 80% to 95% of which appear only once. The specimen was CD4+ T cells from peripheral blood mononuclear cells, collected in the second trimester of pregnancy. These receptors were collected from a female donor in good health, enrolled as a control in a pregnancy study.

V usage is TRBV28 and J usage is TRBJ1-2, with D possibly being TRBD1 (5 bases). In germline, CDR1 is MDHEN, CDR2 SYDVKM. The CDR3 loop spans 14 amino acids. V lost 6 bases, J lost 7 bases, and 18 bases lay in between. In nucleotides, the CDR3 is TGTGCCAGCAGCTTGACAGCCCCGTTAGGTGGCTACACCTTC. Protein: CASSLTAPLGGYTF.

The chain has TRBV7-3 and TRBJ2-7, with D maybe TRBD1 (6 bases). V shed 1 base and J shed 3 bases, with 19 bases lying between them. This CDR3 is built from 17 residues. The germline CDR1 and CDR2 sequences are SGHTA and FQGTGA. CDR3 amino acids: CASSLRVRGQKVYEQYF. In nucleotides, the CDR3 is TGTGCCAGCAGCTTAAGGGTCCGAGGACAGAAAGTCTACGAGCAGTACTTC.

This clone was detected only once. This rearrangement joins TRBV4-1 to TRBJ1-6; D is perhaps TRBD1 (5 bases). Germline V gene sequence: CDR1 MGHRA, CDR2 YSYEKL. This CDR3 comprises 13 residues. The V and J ends lost 0 bases and 10 bases respectively, with 7 bases between them. This chain's CDR3 is CASSQERGSPLHF. The CDR3 DNA follows: TGCGCCAGCAGCCAAGAGCGGGGGTCACCCCTCCACTTT.

The chain links TRBV7-3 to TRBJ1-2; D is unclear. The CDR3 is 15 amino acids. Trimming pared 1 base from V and 5 bases from J, leaving 14 bases between. Germline V gives CDR1 SGHTA, CDR2 FQGTGA. CDR3 in amino acids: CASSLSEGPNYGYTF. The CDR3 DNA reads as TGTGCCAGCAGCTTAAGTGAGGGCCCGAATTATGGCTACACCTTC.

In DNA, the CDR3 is TGTGCCAGCAGCTTAGAGGGGACATACAATGAGCAGTTCTTC. Its protein is CASSLEGTYNEQFF. The chain carries TRBV7-6 and TRBJ2-1; TRBD1 might be the D (6 bases). CDR3 size: 14 residues. Trimming took 1 base from V and 4 from J, leaving 8 bases between them. Germline V CDR1 and CDR2: SGHVS, FNYEAQ.

V usage is TRBV12-2 and J usage is TRBJ2-1; the table gives TRBD2 as D, unverified against the DNA. TRBV12-2 is designated a pseudogene. The CDR3 runs 15 residues. CDR3 residues: CASRPTGLPGHEQFF. The DNA for the CDR3 is TGTGCAAGTCGCCCGACGGGACTACCAGGCCATGAGCAGTTCTTC.

The rearrangement joins TRBV19 to TRBJ2-2; no clear D. In germline, CDR1 is LNHDA, CDR2 SQIVND (reference sequence). Trimming took off 5 bases at V and 0 bases at J, with 13 bases between the two ends. The CDR3 has 16 residues. The CDR3 loop reads CASSPYFMANTGELFF. The DNA of the CDR3 is TGTGCCAGTAGTCCGTACTTTATGGCGAACACCGGGGAGCTGTTTTTT. The whole variable domain, remainder taken from reference TRBV19 and TRBJ2-2, is DGGITQSPKYLFRKEGQNVTLSCEQNLNHDAMYWYRQDPGQGLRLIYYSQIVNDFQKGDIAEGYSVSREKKESFPLTVTSAQKNPTAFYLCASSPYFMANTGELFFGEGSRLTVL.